This T cell receptor (beta chain) was recorded in a study of blood T cell repertoires in COVID-19. For the study at large: T cells, B-cell-depleted T cells, or PBMCs supplied cDNA or gDNA.

As processed by the authors: The authors estimated nucleated cell counts from reference gene primer amplification. TCRdb keeps only in-frame clones here, not all; method: immunoSEQ multiplex PCR. V and J calls and clone size follow that table, whereas D and trimming were derived from the DNA. This table has hundreds of thousands of clones, 85% to 90% appearing once. The age range of participants was 18 to 89 years, with residence in about two dozen US areas. Assignment of participants to cohorts was predicated upon participant-reported clinical history. The CDR3 loop spans 16 amino acids. Unmatched junction bases numbered 6, after V lost 0 bases and J lost 3 bases. The germline V gene encodes CDR1 LNHDA and CDR2 SQIVND (reference sequence).

Sequenced: PBMCs or T cells enriched from blood (not recorded which). This sequence originates from a woman younger than 35 with acute COVID-19. V gene TRBV19 combines with J gene TRBJ2-3; 7 bases fit TRBD2. CDR3 nucleotides: TGTGCCAGTAGTATAGAGGCGGGAGAGGGGACAGATACGCAGTATTTT. This translates into CASSIEAGEGTDTQYF.